This TCR beta chain was identified in a study of beta chain features in type 1 diabetes. Background on the study: All samples yielded about 100 million examined sorted cells.

CDR1 is GTSNPN and CDR2 is SVGIG in the germline V gene (reference sequence). This CDR3 region has 13 residues. Study-level points and caveats: There was a possibility that cDNA sequencing over-represented cells with high TCR expression. For Type 1 diabetes patients, all four CD4+ subsets carried TCRB CDR3s that were moderately but significantly shorter. Lower insertion and higher deletion counts appeared at VDJ junctions in type 1 diabetes patients.

Isolated RNA was reverse transcribed in full, so expressed TCRB transcripts were sequenced. Data came from immunoSEQ multiplex PCR; TCRdb stores just in-frame clones and leaves some out. The data hold under 400,000 clones, with 10% to 15% observed a single time. With regard to this clone: What it binds is not known.

Using CD45RO/CCR7/CD25/CD127/CD95/CD27, CD4+ naive, central memory, regulatory and stem cell-like memory cells were sorted. The source is a woman between 18 and 29 years old with type 1 diabetes. Material for sequencing was naive CD4+ T cells from blood. The J gene is TRBJ2-5, the V gene TRBV30, with D tentatively TRBD1 (6 bases). The DNA end is more similar to TRBJ2-7, so the J call may be wrong. CDR3 in amino acids: CAWSVRGNYEQYF. CDR3 sequence (DNA): TGTGCCTGGAGTGTAAGGGGGAACTACGAGCAGTACTTC.